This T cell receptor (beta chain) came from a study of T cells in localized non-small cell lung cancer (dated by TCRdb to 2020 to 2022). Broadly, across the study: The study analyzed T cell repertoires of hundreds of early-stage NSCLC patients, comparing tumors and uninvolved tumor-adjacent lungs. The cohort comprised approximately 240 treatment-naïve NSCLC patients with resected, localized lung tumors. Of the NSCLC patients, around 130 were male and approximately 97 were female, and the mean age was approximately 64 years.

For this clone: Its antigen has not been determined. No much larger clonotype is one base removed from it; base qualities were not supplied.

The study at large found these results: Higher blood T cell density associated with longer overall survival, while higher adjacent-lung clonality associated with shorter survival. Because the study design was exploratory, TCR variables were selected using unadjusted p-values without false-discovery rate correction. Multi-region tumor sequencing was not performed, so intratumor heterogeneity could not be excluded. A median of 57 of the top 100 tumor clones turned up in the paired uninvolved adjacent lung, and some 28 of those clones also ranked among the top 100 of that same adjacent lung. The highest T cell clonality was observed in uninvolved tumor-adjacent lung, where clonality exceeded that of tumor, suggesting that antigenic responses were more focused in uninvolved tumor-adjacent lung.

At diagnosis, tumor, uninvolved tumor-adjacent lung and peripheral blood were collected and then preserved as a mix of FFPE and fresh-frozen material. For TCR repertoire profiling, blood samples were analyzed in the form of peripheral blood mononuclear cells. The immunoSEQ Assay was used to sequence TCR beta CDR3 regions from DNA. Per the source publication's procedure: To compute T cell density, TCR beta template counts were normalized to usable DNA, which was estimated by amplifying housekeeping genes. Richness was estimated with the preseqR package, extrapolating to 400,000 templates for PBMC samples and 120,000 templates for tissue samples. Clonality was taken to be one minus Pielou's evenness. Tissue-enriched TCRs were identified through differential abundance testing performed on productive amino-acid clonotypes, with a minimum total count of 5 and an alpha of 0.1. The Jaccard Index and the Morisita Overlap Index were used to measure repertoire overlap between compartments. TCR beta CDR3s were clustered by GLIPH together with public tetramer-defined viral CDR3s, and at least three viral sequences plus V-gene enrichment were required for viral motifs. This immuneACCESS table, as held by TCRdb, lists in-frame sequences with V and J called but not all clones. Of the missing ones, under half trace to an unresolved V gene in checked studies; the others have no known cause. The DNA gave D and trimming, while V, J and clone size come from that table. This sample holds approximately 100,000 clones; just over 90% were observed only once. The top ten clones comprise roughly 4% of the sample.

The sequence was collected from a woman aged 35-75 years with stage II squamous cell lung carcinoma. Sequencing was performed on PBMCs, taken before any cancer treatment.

At the DNA level, the sequence is TGTGCCAGCACCACAGGGCCTAACGGAAACACCATATATTTT. Translation gives CASTTGPNGNTIYF. The rearranged chain carries TRBV28 and TRBJ1-3; the D region possibly corresponds to TRBD1 (6 bases align). CDR1 MDHEN and CDR2 SYDVKM are derived from the germline V gene. V sheds 7 bases and J sheds 4 bases, leaving 14 bases between their ends. The CDR3 holds 14 amino acids from the cysteine to the phenylalanine. The DNA shown is the 42-base CDR3, in frame from base 1.